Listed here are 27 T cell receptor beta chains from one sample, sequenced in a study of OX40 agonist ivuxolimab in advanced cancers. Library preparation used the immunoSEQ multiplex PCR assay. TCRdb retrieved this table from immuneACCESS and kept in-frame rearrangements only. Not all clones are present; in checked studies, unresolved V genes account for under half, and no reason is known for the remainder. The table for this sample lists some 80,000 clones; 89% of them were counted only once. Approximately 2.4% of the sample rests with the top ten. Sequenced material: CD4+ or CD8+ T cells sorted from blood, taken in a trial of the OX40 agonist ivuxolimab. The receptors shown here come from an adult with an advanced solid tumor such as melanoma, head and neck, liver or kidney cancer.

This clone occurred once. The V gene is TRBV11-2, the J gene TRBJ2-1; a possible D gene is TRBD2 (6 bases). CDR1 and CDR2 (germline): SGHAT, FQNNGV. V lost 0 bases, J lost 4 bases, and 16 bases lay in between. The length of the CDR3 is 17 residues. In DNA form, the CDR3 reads TGTGCCAGCAGCTTAGAGGTCTGGGGCGGGAAGTACAATGAGCAGTTCTTC. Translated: CASSLEVWGGKYNEQFF.

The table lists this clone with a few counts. CDR3 protein: CASTLGEFQGSPLHF. The CDR3 DNA is TGTGCCAGCACCCTTGGGGAATTCCAGGGTTCACCCCTCCACTTT. V usage is TRBV28 and J usage is TRBJ1-6; possible D gene TRBD1, 5 bases. Germline-derived CDR1 and CDR2 are MDHEN and SYDVKM. The CDR3 spans 15 residues. Trimming shortened V by 7 bases and J by 9 bases, and 19 bases separated the two germline ends.

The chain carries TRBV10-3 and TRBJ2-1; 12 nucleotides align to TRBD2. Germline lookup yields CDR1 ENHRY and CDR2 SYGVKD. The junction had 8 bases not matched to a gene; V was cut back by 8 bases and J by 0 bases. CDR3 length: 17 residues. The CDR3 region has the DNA TGTGCCATCGGGTCTAGCGGGGGGGCAGGCTCCTACAATGAGCAGTTCTTC. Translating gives CAIGSSGGAGSYNEQFF.

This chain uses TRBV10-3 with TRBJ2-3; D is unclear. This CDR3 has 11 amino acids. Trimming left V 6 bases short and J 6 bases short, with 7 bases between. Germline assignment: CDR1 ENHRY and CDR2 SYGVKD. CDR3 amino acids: CAIRLGDTQYF. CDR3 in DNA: TGTGCCATCAGGCTGGGGGATACGCAGTATTTT.

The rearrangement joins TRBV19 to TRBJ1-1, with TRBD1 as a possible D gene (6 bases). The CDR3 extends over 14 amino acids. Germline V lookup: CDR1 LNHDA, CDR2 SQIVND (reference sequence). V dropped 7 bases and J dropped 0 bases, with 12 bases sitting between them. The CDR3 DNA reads TGTGCCAGTACCCGGACAGACCTGAACACTGAAGCTTTCTTT. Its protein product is CASTRTDLNTEAFF.

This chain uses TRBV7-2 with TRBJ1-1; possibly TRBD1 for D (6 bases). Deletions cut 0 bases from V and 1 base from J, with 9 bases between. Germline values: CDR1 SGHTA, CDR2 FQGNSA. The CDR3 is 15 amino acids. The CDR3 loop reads CASSLAGHTNTEAFF. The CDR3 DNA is TGTGCCAGCAGCTTAGCGGGACATACGAACACTGAAGCTTTCTTT.

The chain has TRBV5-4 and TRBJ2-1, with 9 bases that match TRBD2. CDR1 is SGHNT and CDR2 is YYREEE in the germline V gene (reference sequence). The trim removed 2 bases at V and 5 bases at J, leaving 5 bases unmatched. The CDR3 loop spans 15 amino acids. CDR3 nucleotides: TGTGCCAGCAGCTTCCCGGTAGCGGGGGACAATGAGCAGTTCTTC. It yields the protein CASSFPVAGDNEQFF.

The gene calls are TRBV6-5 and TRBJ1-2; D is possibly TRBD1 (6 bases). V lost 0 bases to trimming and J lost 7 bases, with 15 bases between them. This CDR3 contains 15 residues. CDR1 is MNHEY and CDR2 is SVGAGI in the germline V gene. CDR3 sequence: CASSYSTGSLSGYTF. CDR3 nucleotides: TGTGCCAGCAGTTACTCGACAGGCTCCTTGAGTGGCTACACCTTC.

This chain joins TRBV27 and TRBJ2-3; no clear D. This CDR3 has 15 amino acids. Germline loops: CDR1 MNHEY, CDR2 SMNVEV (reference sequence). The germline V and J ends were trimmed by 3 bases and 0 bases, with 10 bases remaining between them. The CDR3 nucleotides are TGTGCCAGCAGTTTGGCCCACCCTAGCACAGATACGCAGTATTTT. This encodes CASSLAHPSTDTQYF.

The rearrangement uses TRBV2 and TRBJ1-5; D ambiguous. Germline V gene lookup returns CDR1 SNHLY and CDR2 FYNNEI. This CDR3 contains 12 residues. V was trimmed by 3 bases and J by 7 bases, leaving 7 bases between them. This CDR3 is CASSERLQPQHF. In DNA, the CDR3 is TGTGCCAGCAGTGAGAGATTACAGCCCCAGCATTTT.

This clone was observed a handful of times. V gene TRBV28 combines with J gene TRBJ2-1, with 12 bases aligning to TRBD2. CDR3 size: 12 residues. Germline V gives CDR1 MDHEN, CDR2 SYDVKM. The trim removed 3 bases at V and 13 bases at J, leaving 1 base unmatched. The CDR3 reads CASSFGLAGQFF. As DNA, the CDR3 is TGTGCCAGCAGTTTTGGACTAGCGGGACAGTTCTTC. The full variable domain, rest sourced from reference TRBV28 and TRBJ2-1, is DVKVTQSSRYLVKRTGEKVFLECVQDMDHENMFWYRQDPGLGLRLIYFSYDVKMKEKGDIPEGYSVSREKKERFSLILESASTNQTSMYLCASSFGLAGQFFGPGTRLTVL.

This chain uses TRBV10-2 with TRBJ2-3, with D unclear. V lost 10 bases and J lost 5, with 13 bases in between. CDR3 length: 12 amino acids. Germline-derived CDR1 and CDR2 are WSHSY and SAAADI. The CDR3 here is CATSITRDTQYF. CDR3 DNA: TGCGCCACCTCCATAACGAGAGATACGCAGTATTTT.

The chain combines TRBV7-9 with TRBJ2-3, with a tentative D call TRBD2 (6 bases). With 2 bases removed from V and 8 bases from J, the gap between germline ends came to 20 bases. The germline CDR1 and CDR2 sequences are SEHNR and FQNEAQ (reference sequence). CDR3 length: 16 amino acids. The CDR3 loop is CASSLRGAGELGTQYF. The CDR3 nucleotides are TGTGCCAGCAGCTTACGCGGGGCTGGGGAGCTGGGTACGCAGTATTTT.

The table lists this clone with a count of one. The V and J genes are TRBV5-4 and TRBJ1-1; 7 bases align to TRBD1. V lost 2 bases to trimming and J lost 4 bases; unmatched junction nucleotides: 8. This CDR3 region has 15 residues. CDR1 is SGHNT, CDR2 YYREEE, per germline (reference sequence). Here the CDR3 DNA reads TGTGCCAGCAGCTTCGACAGGGAGGAAGTCACTGAAGCTTTCTTT. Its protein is CASSFDREEVTEAFF. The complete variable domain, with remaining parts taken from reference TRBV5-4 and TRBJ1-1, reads ETGVTQSPTHLIKTRGQQVTLRCSSQSGHNTVSWYQQALGQGPQFIFQYYREEENGRGNFPPRFSGLQFPNYSSELNVNALELDDSALYLCASSFDREEVTEAFFGQGTRLTVV.

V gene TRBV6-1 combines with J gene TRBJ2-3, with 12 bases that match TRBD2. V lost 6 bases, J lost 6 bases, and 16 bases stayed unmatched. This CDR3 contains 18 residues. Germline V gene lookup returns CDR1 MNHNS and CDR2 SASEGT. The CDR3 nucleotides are TGTGCCAGCAGGGAACTAGCGGGAGGACTCCTTACCAGGGATACGCAGTATTTT. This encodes CASRELAGGLLTRDTQYF.

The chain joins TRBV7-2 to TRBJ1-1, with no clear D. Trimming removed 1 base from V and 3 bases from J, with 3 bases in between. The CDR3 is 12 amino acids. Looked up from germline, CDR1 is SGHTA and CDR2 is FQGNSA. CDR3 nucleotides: TGTGCCAGCAGCTTAGACCACACTGAAGCTTTCTTT. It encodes CASSLDHTEAFF.

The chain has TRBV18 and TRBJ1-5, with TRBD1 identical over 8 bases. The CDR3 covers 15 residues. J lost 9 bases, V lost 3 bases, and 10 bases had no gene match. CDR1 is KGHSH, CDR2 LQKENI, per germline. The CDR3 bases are TGTGCCAGCTCACCCGGGACAGGCCTTCTAGGGCCCCAGCATTTT. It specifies CASSPGTGLLGPQHF.

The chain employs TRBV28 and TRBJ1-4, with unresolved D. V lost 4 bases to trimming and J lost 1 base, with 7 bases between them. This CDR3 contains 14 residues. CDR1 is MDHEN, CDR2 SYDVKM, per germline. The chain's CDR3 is CASSYKGTNEKLFF. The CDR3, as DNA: TGTGCCAGCAGTTACAAGGGAACTAATGAAAAACTGTTTTTT.

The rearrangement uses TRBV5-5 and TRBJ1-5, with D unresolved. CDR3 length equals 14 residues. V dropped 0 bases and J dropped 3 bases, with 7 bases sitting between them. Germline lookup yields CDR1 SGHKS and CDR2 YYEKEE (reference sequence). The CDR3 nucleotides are TGTGCCAGCAGCTTGGAACACCTCAATCAGCCCCAGCATTTT. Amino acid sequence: CASSLEHLNQPQHF.

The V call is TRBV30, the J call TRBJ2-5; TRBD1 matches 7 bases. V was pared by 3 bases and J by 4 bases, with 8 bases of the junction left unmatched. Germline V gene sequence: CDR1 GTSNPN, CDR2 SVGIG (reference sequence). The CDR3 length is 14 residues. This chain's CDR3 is CAWRLQGSGETQYF. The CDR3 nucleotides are TGTGCCTGGAGATTACAGGGGTCGGGAGAGACCCAGTACTTC.

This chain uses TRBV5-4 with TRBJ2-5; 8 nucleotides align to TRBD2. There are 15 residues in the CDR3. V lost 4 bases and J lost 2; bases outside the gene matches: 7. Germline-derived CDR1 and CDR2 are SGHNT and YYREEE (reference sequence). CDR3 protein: CASSPAGTRQETQYF. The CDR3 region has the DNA TGTGCCAGCAGCCCAGCGGGGACTAGACAAGAGACCCAGTACTTC.

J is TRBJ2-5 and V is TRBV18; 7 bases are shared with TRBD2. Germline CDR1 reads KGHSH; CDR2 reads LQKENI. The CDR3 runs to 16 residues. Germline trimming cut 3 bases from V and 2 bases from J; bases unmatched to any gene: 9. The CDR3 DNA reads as TGTGCCAGCTCACCCGGACTAGGCCTGAAACAAGAGACCCAGTACTTC. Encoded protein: CASSPGLGLKQETQYF. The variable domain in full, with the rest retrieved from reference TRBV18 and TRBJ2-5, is NAGVMQNPRHLVRRRGQEARLRCSPMKGHSHVYWYRQLPEEGLKFMVYLQKENIIDESGMPKERFSAEFPKEGPSILRIQQVVRGDSAAYFCASSPGLGLKQETQYFGPGTRLLVL.

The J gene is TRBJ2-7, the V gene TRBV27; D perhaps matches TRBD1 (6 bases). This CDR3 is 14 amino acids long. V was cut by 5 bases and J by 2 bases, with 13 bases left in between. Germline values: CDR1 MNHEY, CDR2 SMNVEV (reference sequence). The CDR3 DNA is TGTGCCAGCAGTAAACAGGGTAGGGCCTACGAGCAGTACTTC. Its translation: CASSKQGRAYEQYF.

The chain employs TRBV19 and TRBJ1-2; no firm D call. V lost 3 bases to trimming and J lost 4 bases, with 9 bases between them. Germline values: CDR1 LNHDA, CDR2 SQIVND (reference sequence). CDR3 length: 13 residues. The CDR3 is CASSMKGAYGYTF. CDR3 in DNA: TGTGCCAGTAGTATGAAGGGAGCCTATGGCTACACCTTC.

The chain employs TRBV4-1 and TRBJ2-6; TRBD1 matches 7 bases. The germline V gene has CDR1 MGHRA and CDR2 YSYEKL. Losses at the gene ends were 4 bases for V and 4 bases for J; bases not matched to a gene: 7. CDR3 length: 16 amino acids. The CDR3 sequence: CASSLPTGSGANVLTF. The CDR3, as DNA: TGCGCCAGCAGCCTTCCGACAGGGTCCGGGGCCAACGTCCTGACTTTC.

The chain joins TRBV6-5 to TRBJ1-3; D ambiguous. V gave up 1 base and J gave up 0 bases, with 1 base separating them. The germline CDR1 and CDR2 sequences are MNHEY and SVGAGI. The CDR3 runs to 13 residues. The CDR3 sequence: CASSYFSGNTIYF. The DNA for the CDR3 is TGTGCCAGCAGTTACTTCTCTGGAAACACCATATATTTT.

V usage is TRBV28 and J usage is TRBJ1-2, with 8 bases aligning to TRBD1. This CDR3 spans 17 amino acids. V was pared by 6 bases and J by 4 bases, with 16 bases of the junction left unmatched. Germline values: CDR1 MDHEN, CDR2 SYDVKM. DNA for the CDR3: TGTGCCAGCAGGCTCCAGGGGGCTCAGGGGTTAGGCTATGGCTACACCTTC. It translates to CASRLQGAQGLGYGYTF.